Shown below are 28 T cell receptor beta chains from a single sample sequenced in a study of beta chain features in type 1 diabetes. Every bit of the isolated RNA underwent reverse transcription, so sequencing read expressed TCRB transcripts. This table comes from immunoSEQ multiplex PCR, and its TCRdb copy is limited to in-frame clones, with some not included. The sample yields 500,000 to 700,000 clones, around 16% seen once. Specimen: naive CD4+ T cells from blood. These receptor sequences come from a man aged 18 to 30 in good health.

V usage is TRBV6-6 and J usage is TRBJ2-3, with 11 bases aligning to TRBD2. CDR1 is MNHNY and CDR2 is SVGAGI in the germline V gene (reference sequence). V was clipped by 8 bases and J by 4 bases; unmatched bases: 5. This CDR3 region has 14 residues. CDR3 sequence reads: CASDSGGAADTQYF. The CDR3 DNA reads TGTGCCAGCGATAGCGGGGGGGCCGCAGATACGCAGTATTTT.

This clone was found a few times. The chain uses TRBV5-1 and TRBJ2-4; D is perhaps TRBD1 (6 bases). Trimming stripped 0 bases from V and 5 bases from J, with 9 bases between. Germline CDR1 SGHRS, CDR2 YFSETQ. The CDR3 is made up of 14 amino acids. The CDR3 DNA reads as TGCGCCAGCAGCTTGGGACAGGCCGAAAACATTCAGTACTTC. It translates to CASSLGQAENIQYF.

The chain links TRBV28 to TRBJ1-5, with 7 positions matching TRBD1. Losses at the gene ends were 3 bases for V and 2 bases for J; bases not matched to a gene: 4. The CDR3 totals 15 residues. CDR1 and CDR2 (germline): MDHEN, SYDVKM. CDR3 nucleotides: TGTGCCAGCAGTTTCCCAGGGGGTGGCAATCAGCCCCAGCATTTT. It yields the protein CASSFPGGGNQPQHF.

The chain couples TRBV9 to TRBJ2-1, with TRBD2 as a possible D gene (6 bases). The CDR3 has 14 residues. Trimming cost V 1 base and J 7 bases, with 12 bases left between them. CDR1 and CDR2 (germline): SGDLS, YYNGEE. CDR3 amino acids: CASSVQGGMNEQFF. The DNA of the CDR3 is TGTGCCAGCAGCGTACAGGGCGGGATGAATGAGCAGTTCTTC.

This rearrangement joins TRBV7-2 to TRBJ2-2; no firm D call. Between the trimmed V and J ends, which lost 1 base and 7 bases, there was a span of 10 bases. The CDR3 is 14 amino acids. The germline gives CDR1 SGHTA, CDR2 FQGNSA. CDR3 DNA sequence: TGTGCCAGCAGCTTAGTCGTGAGGAGCGGGGAGCTGTTTTTT. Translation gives CASSLVVRSGELFF.

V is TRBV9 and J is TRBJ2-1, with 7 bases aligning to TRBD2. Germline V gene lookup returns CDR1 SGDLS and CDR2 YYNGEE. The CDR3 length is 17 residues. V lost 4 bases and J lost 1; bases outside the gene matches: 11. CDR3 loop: CASSLSRTRSSYNEQFF. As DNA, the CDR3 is TGTGCCAGCAGCCTTTCCCGGACTAGAAGTTCCTACAATGAGCAGTTCTTC.

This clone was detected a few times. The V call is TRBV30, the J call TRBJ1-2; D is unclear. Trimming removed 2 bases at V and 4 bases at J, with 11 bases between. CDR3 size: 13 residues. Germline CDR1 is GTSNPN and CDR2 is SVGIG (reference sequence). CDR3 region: CAWSQIGPYGYTF. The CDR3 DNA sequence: TGTGCCTGGAGTCAAATCGGTCCCTATGGCTACACCTTC.

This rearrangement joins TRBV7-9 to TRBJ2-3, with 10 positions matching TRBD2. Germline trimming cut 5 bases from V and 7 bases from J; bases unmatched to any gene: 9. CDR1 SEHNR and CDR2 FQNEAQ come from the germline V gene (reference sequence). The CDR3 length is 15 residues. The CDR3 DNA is TGTGCCAGCAGCCCGCTAGCGGGGGAGGGTTATACGCAGTATTTT. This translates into CASSPLAGEGYTQYF. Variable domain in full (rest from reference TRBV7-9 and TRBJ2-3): DTGVSQNPRHKITKRGQNVTFRCDPISEHNRLYWYRQTLGQGPEFLTYFQNEAQLEKSRLLSDRFSAERPKGSFSTLEIQRTEQGDSAMYLCASSPLAGEGYTQYFGPGTRLTVL.

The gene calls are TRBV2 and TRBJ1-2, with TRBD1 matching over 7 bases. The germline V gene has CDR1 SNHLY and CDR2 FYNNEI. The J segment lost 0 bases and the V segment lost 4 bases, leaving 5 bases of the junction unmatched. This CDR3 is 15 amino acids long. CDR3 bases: TGTGCCAGCAGTGTGGAAGGGGGCTCTAACTATGGCTACACCTTC. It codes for CASSVEGGSNYGYTF.

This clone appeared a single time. Here the CDR3 reads CASSAASGGEYEQYF. Here the CDR3 DNA reads TGTGCCAGCAGCGCCGCTAGCGGGGGGGAATACGAGCAGTACTTC. The chain recombines TRBV9 with TRBJ2-7; 12 positions match TRBD2. This CDR3 region has 15 residues. CDR1 is SGDLS and CDR2 is YYNGEE in the germline V gene. Germline trimming cut 3 bases from V and 4 bases from J; bases unmatched to any gene: 5.

This CDR3 is CAIREGAETQYF. CDR3 in DNA: TGTGCCATCAGAGAAGGGGCAGAGACCCAGTACTTC. V gene TRBV10-3 combines with J gene TRBJ2-5; perhaps TRBD1 as D (5 bases). V was pared by 6 bases and J by 4 bases, with 9 bases between. Germline V CDR1 and CDR2: ENHRY, SYGVKD. This CDR3 has 12 amino acids.

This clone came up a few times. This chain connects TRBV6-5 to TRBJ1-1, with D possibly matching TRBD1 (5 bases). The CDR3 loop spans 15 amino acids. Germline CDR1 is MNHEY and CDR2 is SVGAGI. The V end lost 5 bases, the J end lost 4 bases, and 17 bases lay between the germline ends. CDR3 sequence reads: CASSQRIGVGTEAFF. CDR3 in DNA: TGTGCCAGCAGTCAACGGATAGGGGTCGGCACTGAAGCTTTCTTT.

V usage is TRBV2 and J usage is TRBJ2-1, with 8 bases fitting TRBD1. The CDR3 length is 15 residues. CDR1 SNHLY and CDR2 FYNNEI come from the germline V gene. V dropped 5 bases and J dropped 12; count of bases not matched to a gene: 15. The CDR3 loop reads CASSITTGTGEGQFF. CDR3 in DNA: TGTGCCAGCAGTATAACCACCGGGACAGGCGAGGGGCAGTTCTTC.

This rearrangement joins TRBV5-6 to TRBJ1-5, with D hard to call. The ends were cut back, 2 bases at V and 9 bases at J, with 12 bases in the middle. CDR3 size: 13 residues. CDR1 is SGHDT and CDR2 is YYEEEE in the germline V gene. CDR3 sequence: CASSFWTARPQHF. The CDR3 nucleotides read TGTGCCAGCAGCTTCTGGACGGCTAGGCCCCAGCATTTT.

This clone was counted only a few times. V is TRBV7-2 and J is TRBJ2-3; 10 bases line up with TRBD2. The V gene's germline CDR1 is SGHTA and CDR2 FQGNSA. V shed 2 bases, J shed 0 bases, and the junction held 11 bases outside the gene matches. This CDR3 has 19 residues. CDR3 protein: CASSLRLGLATLSTDTQYF. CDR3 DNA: TGTGCCAGCAGCTTACGATTGGGACTAGCGACCCTTAGCACAGATACGCAGTATTTT.

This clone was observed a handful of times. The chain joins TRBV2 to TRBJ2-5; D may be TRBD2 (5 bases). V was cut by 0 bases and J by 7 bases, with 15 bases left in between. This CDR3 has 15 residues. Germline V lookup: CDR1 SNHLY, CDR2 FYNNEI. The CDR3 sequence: CASSEALQGSGTQYF. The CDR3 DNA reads TGTGCCAGCAGTGAAGCGCTTCAAGGGAGTGGGACCCAGTACTTC. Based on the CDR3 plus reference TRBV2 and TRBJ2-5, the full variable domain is EPEVTQTPSHQVTQMGQEVILRCVPISNHLYFYWYRQILGQKVEFLVSFYNNEISEKSEIFDDQFSVERPDGSNFTLKIRSTKLEDSAMYFCASSEALQGSGTQYFGPGTRLLVL.

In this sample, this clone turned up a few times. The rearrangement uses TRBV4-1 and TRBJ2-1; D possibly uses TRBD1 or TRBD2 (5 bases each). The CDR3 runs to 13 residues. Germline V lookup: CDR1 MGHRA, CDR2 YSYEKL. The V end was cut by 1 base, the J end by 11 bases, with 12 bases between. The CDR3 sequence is CASSQAGPLKQFF. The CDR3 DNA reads TGCGCCAGCAGCCAAGCGGGACCGTTAAAGCAGTTCTTC.

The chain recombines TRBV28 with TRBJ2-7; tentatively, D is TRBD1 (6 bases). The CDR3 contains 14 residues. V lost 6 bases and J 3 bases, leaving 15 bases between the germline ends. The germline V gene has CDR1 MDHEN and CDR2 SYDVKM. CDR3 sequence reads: CASRTGLGFYEQYF. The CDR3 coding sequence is TGTGCCAGCAGAACAGGGCTTGGGTTCTACGAGCAGTACTTC. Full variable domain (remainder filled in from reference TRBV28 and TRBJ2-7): DVKVTQSSRYLVKRTGEKVFLECVQDMDHENMFWYRQDPGLGLRLIYFSYDVKMKEKGDIPEGYSVSREKKERFSLILESASTNQTSMYLCASRTGLGFYEQYFGPGTRLTVT.

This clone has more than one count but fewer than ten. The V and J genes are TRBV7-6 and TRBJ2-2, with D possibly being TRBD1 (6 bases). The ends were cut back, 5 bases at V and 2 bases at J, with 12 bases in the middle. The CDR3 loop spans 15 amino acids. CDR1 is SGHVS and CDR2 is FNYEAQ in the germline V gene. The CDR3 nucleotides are TGTGCCAGCAGCATAGACAGGATTAACACCGGGGAGCTGTTTTTT. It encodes CASSIDRINTGELFF. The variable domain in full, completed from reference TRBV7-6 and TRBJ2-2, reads GAGVSQSPRYKVTKRGQDVALRCDPISGHVSLYWYRQALGQGPEFLTYFNYEAQQDKSGLPNDRFSAERPEGSISTLTIQRTEQRDSAMYRCASSIDRINTGELFFGEGSRLTVL.

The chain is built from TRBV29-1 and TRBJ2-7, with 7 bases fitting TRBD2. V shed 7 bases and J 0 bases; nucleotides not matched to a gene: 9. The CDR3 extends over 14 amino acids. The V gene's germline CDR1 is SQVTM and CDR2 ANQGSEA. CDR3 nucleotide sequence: TGCAGCGGGGGAGTGGGAGGGTCCTCCTACGAGCAGTACTTC. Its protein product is CSGGVGGSSYEQYF.

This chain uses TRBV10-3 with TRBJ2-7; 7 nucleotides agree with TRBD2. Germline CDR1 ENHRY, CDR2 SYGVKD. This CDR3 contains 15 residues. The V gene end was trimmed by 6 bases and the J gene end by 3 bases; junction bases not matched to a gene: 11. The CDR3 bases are TGTGCCATCAGGGGGTTTCGGACTAGTAGCTACGAGCAGTACTTC. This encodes CAIRGFRTSSYEQYF.

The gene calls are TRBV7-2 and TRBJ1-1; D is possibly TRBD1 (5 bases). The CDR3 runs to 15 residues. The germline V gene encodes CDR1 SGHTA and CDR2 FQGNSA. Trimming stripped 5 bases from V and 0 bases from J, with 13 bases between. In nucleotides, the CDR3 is TGTGCCAGCAGCCCCAGGGCCATCATGAACACTGAAGCTTTCTTT. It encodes CASSPRAIMNTEAFF.

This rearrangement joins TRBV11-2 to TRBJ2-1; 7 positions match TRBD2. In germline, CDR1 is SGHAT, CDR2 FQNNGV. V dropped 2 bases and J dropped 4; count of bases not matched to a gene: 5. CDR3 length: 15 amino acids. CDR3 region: CASSLREAAYNEQFF. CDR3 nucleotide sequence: TGTGCCAGCAGCTTACGGGAGGCCGCATACAATGAGCAGTTCTTC. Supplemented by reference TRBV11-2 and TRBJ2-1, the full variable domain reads EAGVAQSPRYKIIEKRQSVAFWCNPISGHATLYWYQQILGQGPKLLIQFQNNGVVDDSQLPKDRFSAERLKGVDSTLKIQPAKLEDSAVYLCASSLREAAYNEQFFGPGTRLTVL.

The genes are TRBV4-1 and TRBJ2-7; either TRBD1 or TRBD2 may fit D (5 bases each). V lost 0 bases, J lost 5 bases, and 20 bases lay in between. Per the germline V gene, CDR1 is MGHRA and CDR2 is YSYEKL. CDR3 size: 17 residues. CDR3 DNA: TGCGCCAGCAGCCAAGATAGAAGCCGGGGCAGGTGGGACGAGCAGTACTTC. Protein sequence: CASSQDRSRGRWDEQYF.

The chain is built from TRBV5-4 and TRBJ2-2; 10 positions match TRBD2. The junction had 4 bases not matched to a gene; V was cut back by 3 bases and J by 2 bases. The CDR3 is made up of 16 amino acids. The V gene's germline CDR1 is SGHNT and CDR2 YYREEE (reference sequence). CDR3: CASSSSSGRNTGELFF. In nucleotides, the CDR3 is TGTGCCAGCAGCTCCTCTAGCGGGAGAAACACCGGGGAGCTGTTTTTT.

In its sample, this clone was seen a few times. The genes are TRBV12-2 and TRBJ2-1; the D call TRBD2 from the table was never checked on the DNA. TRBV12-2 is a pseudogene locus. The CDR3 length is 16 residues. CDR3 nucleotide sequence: TGTGCAAGTCCCAGACGACGGCGGGGGGAAAACAATGAGCAGTTCTTC. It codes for CASPRRRRGENNEQFF.

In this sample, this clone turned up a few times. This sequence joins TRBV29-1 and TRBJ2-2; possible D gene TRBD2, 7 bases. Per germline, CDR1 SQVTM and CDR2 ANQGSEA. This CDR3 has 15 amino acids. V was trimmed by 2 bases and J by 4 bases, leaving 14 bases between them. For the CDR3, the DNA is TGCAGCGTTGAATTGAGGGGGGGCGGCACCGGGGAGCTGTTTTTT. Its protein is CSVELRGGGTGELFF.

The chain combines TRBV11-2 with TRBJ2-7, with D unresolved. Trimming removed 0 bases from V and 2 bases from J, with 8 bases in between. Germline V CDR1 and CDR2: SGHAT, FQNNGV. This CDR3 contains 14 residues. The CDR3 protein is CASSLEIAAYEQYF. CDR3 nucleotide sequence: TGTGCCAGCAGCTTAGAAATCGCCGCCTACGAGCAGTACTTC.